This TCR beta chain was documented in a study of shared clonotypes between healthy human individuals. The assay was carried out at the deep level. Original data processing: ImmunoSEQ gave junction-only sequences without quality scores, so filtering differed. Libraries were prepared by immunoSEQ multiplex PCR; TCRdb keeps only in-frame clonotypes and omits some of them. That table furnishes V, J and clone size, whereas the DNA furnished D and trimming. Altogether about 2.2 million clones are present, approximately 92% being singletons, with the ten largest covering over 1.5%. Naive-designated CD8 cells lacked CD45RO, were positively enriched for CCR7, and omitted terminally differentiated effector memory CD45RA+ cells. V was clipped by 1 base and J by 5 bases, with 12 bases between them. Germline V CDR1 and CDR2: SGHKS, YYEKEE (reference sequence). The CDR3 is 14 amino acids.

The receptor was derived from a man between 18 and 35 years old in good health. Some clones in this sample may be carry-over from other donors' samples. V and J are TRBV5-5 and TRBJ1-1; D is unresolved. Sequencing input: naive CD8+ T cells from PBMCs. The CDR3 here is CASSLSSEGTEAFF. CDR3 sequence (DNA): TGTGCCAGCAGCTTGTCAAGCGAGGGTACTGAAGCTTTCTTT.